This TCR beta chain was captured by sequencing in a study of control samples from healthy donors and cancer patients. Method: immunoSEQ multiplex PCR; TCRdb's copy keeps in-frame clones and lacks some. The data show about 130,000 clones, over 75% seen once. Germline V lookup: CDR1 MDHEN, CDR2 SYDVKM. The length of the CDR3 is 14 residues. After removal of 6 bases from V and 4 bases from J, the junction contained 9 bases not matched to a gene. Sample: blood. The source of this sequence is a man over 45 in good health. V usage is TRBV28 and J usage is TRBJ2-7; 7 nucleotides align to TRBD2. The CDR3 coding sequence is TGTGCCAGCAGGCGCACCGGGGGGTGGTACGAGCAGTACTTC. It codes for CASRRTGGWYEQYF.